This T cell receptor (beta chain) was sequenced for a study of OX40 agonist ivuxolimab in advanced cancers. Study summary: In this cohort, patients received ivuxolimab, an agonistic anti-OX40 (CD134) antibody.

TCRdb's copy holds only in-frame clones and misses some; the assay was immunoSEQ multiplex PCR. The sample lists approximately 65,000 clones; about 82% were seen once. Unmatched junction bases numbered 0, after V lost 0 bases and J lost 5 bases. Germline V CDR1 and CDR2: LGHNA, YNFKEQ. The CDR3 runs to 13 residues. The receptor was derived from an adult with an advanced solid tumor such as melanoma, head and neck, liver or kidney cancer. The chain is built from TRBV4-2 and TRBJ1-2; 7 positions match TRBD1. Here the sequenced sample was CD4+ or CD8+ T cells sorted from blood, taken in a trial of the OX40 agonist ivuxolimab. The CDR3 spells CASSQEQGYGYTF. CDR3 bases: TGTGCCAGCAGCCAAGAACAGGGGTATGGCTACACCTTC.